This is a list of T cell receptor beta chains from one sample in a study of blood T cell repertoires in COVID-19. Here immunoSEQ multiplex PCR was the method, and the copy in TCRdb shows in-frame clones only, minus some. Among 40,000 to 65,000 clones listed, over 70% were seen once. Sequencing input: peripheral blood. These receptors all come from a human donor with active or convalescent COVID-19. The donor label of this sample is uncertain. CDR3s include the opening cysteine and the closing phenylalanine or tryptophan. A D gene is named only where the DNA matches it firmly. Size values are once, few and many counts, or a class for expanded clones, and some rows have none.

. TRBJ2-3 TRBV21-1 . CASSKEDRGSTDTQYF TGTGCCAGCAGCAAAGAGGACAGGGGTAGCACAGATACGCAGTATTTT
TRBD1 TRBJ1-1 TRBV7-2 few CASSQGKGGYTEAFF TGTGCCAGCAGCCAGGGGAAAGGGGGCTACACTGAAGCTTTCTTT
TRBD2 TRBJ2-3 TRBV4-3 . CASSHGASGRLPNTQYF TGCGCCAGCAGCCATGGGGCTAGCGGGAGGCTCCCGAATACGCAGTATTTT
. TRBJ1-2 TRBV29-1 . CSVSRGSGDGYTF TGCAGCGTTTCTCGGGGTTCAGGGGATGGCTACACCTTC
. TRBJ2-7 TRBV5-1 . CASSFRDSRPYEQYF TGCGCCAGCAGCTTCCGTGACAGCAGGCCCTACGAGCAGTACTTC
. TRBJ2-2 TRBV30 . CASKTGTNTGELFF TGTGCCTCTAAAACAGGGACAAACACCGGGGAGCTGTTTTTT
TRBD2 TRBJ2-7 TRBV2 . CASEGLAGYSYEQYF TGTGCCAGTGAGGGGCTAGCGGGTTACTCCTACGAGCAGTACTTC
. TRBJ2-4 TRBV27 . CASSPGEGLAKNIQYF TGTGCCAGCAGTCCCGGCGAGGGACTAGCCAAAAACATTCAGTACTTC
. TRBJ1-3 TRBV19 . CASSGARSGNTIYF TGTGCCAGTAGTGGGGCCCGCTCTGGAAACACCATATATTTT
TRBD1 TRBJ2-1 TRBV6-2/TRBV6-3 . CASSFSGGYNEQFF TGTGCCAGCAGTTTTTCAGGGGGTTACAATGAGCAGTTCTTC
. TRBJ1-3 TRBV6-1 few CASSEHSSGNTIYF TGTGCCAGCAGTGAACATAGTTCTGGAAACACCATATATTTT
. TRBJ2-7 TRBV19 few CATRGVNYEQYF TGTGCCACTCGCGGGGTTAACTACGAGCAGTACTTC
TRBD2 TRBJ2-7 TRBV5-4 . CASSTPAGAIYEQYF TGTGCCAGCAGCACTCCAGCGGGAGCCATATACGAGCAGTACTTC
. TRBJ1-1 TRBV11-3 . CASSLRRGTEAFF TGTGCCAGCAGCCTCCGACGGGGCACTGAAGCTTTCTTT
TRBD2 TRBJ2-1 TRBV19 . CASQLTGLAGGSNEQFF TGTGCCAGCCAACTTACCGGACTAGCGGGAGGAAGCAATGAGCAGTTCTTC
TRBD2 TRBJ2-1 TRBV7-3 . CASSRDYRNEQFF TGTGCCAGCAGTCGGGACTACCGCAATGAGCAGTTCTTC